This T cell receptor beta chain was identified during a study of blood T cell repertoires in COVID-19 (dated by TCRdb to 2020 to 2021). Study-level background: Collaborator samples came from the United States, Italy and Spain and covered acute and convalescent phases of COVID-19. The samples were drawn from the first 160 participants of the ongoing ImmuneRACE study and from 950 to 1,500 subjects provided by 6 global collaborators. The repertoires were released in a freely available public database meant as a resource for research on the immune response to SARS-CoV-2. The material from the prospective study consisted of cDNA or gDNA derived from T cells, B-cell-depleted T cells, or PBMCs. Where available, HLA class I and class II types were obtained from metadata supplied by the sample provider rather than from assay-based typing. A de-identified subject ID, COVID-19 status, age in years and sex were almost always included in the sample metadata. The dataset comprised deeply sampled blood TCRbeta repertoires from subjects exposed to, actively infected with, or recovered from COVID-19.

Looking up the germline V gene yields CDR1 SNHLY and CDR2 FYNNEI. From the cysteine through the phenylalanine, the CDR3 covers 15 amino acids. The CDR3 DNA has 45 bases and is translated from base 1. V drops 4 bases and J drops 4 bases, leaving 14 bases in between. Note on this clone: Its antigen has not been determined. No much larger clonotype is one base removed from it; base qualities were not supplied.

TCRbeta CDR3 regions were amplified from genomic DNA using the immunoSEQ Assay, a bias-controlled multiplex PCR. In the source study's methods: Within the assay, amplification of reference gene primers was used to estimate how many nucleated cells each sample contained. To quantify the absolute abundance of each unique TCRbeta CDR3 rearrangement, sequence reads were collapsed and filtered. For each sample, productive Simpson clonality was calculated as the square root of Simpson's diversity index across productive rearrangements. In its TCRdb copy, this immuneACCESS table keeps in-frame sequences only and misses some clones. Where compared with another copy, unresolved V genes explain less than half of these, and the others have no known cause. V and J calls and clone size come straight from that table; D and trimming were deduced from the DNA. The sample table records 200,000 to 250,000 clones; about four fifths of these occur just once. The ten biggest clones cover more than 1.5% of the sample.

What the research found in general, with its limitations: How much clinical and demographic metadata was included differed by source and by participant, and the metadata was provided uncurated.

Samples from volunteer blood donors who had recovered from COVID-19 were contributed by a second Seattle source. Each collaborating institution followed its own protocols to collect whole blood in K2EDTA tubes. For TCRbeta analysis, collaborators shipped samples in one of three forms: frozen whole blood, isolated PBMCs, or DNA extracted from either of those sample types. The rearrangement combines TRBV2 with TRBJ1-5; a tentative D call is TRBD1 (6 bases match). This receptor was taken from a man aged 25-45 years who had recovered from COVID-19. The specimen was peripheral blood. The CDR3 region: CASSGQVLGNQPQHF. The base sequence is TGTGCCAGCAGTGGACAGGTTTTGGGAAATCAGCCCCAGCATTTT.